This T cell receptor beta chain was found in a study of cytomegalovirus exposure and HLA in healthy donors. The overall study: In an early release, HLA-typed donors contributed approximately 80 million unique TCR sequences. Overall study results and limits: When analyzed later, a missense DCLRE1C variant was found to be linked to TCR beta V- and J-gene trimming. The classifier reportedly diagnosed cytomegalovirus status with high specificity and sensitivity.

With 60 Vbeta and 13 Jbeta primers, the PCR was carried out. Sequenced by immunoSEQ multiplex PCR; TCRdb stores in-frame clones only, minus some. The sample has about 150,000 clones, about 80% seen once. On this clone: The antigen remains undetermined.

Trimming cost V 4 bases and J 4 bases, with 15 bases left between them. The germline gives CDR1 SGHDT, CDR2 YYEEEE. This CDR3 is built from 14 residues. The chain couples TRBV5-6 to TRBJ2-7, with a weak D call TRBD1 (6 bases). The receptor was isolated from a woman in her thirties or forties in good health and CMV-seronegative. Sequenced sample: PBMCs. This chain's CDR3 is CASSPWTVLYEQYF. CDR3 DNA: TGTGCCAGCAGCCCGTGGACAGTCCTTTACGAGCAGTACTTC.